The 29 T cell receptor beta chains listed next were all sequenced from one sample in a study of tissue T cells after allogeneic stem cell transplantation. Adult allogeneic hematopoietic cell transplant recipients with steroid-refractory graft-versus-host disease were prospectively enrolled for research autopsy. Sequenced by immunoSEQ multiplex PCR; TCRdb stores in-frame clones only, minus some. The sample holds 4,300 or so clones, roughly 78% seen once. The sequencing used esophageal tissue, collected at autopsy. The receptors were gathered from a male patient older than 55 with steroid-refractory graft-versus-host disease after an allogeneic stem cell transplant. The graft donor may account for some of the T cells.

In its sample, this clone was seen once. V is TRBV3-1 (or the pseudogene TRBV3-2) and J is TRBJ2-7; D possibly uses TRBD1 or TRBD2 (5 bases each). The CDR3 runs 14 residues. Germline V gene sequence: CDR1 LGHDT, CDR2 YNNKEL (reference sequence). Trimming left V 4 bases short and J 0 bases short, with 10 bases between. CDR3 DNA: TGTGCCAGCAGCCTTAAGGGGAGCTCCTACGAGCAGTACTTC. Amino acids: CASSLKGSSYEQYF.

V is TRBV5-5 and J is TRBJ2-3, with 10 bases fitting TRBD2. Trimming cost V 4 bases and J 2 bases; bases outside gene matches: 13. The CDR3 is 18 amino acids. Germline V gene data show CDR1 as SGHKS and CDR2 as YYEKEE (reference sequence). CDR3 DNA: TGTGCCAGCAGCATGCGGGGCCCTAGCGGGGGTATCACAGATACGCAGTATTTT. It codes for CASSMRGPSGGITDTQYF.

V and J are TRBV5-1 and TRBJ1-5; TRBD1 matches 9 bases. The CDR3 contains 16 residues. With V trimmed by 4 bases and J by 5 bases, 10 bases remained unmatched. The V gene's germline CDR1 is SGHRS and CDR2 YFSETQ. CDR3 DNA: TGCGCCAGCAGCCCAGGGAATACAGGGGGCCATCAGCCCCAGCATTTT. Amino acids: CASSPGNTGGHQPQHF.

The chain combines TRBV29-1 with TRBJ2-6, with 9 positions matching TRBD1. The junction had 13 bases not matched to a gene; V was cut back by 4 bases and J by 0 bases. Germline CDR1 SQVTM, CDR2 ANQGSEA. This CDR3 has 19 amino acids. The CDR3 spells CSVGTGANLLSSGANVLTF. CDR3 sequence (DNA): TGCAGCGTTGGGACAGGGGCCAATTTATTGTCCTCTGGGGCCAACGTCCTGACTTTC.

This chain joins TRBV6-1 and TRBJ2-7; D is unclear. V dropped 0 bases and J dropped 0 bases, with 18 bases sitting between them. The CDR3 runs to 18 residues. Germline CDR1 reads MNHNS; CDR2 reads SASEGT. The CDR3 coding sequence is TGTGCCAGCAGTGAAGCCCTGGAACCCCTACTGAGCTCCTACGAGCAGTACTTC. Its protein product is CASSEALEPLLSSYEQYF.

The chain combines TRBV10-2 with TRBJ1-4, with a possible D match to TRBD1 (5 bases). Trimming took 11 bases from V and 6 from J, leaving 19 bases between them. Germline V gene lookup returns CDR1 WSHSY and CDR2 SAAADI. The CDR3 loop spans 14 amino acids. The CDR3 DNA reads TGCGCCCGCCGCGGGGGGGGGATACATGAAAAACTGTTTTTT. Translating gives CARRGGGIHEKLFF.

The chain couples TRBV7-8 to TRBJ1-2; D is possibly TRBD1 (5 bases). Germline V gene lookup returns CDR1 SGHVS and CDR2 FQNEAQ. The V end was cut by 3 bases, the J end by 1 base, with 27 bases between. The CDR3 is 20 residues long. The CDR3 DNA is TGTGCCAGCAGCTTTAGCTTCACCGGGACGGCCAGCCTCCTTAACTATGGCTACACCTTC. As protein: CASSFSFTGTASLLNYGYTF. The complete variable domain, with remaining parts taken from reference TRBV7-8 and TRBJ1-2, reads GAGVSQSPRYKVAKRGQDVALRCDPISGHVSLFWYQQALGQGPEFLTYFQNEAQLDKSGLPSDRFFAERPEGSVSTLKIQRTQQEDSAVYLCASSFSFTGTASLLNYGYTFGSGTRLTVV.

A remark on this clone: This may be a read error: a much more frequent sequence differs by one nucleotide. Other DNA sequences in this sample translate to the same CDR3. The rearrangement joins TRBV7-9 to TRBJ1-1; D is uncertain. Trimming took 3 bases from V and 3 from J, leaving 2 bases between them. Germline CDR1 and CDR2: SEHNR and FQNEAQ (reference sequence). CDR3 length: 11 amino acids. For the CDR3, the DNA is TGTGCCAGCAGCTTGGACACTGAAGCTTTCTTT. This gives the protein CASSLDTEAFF.

V and J are TRBV5-6 and TRBJ1-2; 7 bases are a match to TRBD1. Germline-derived CDR1 and CDR2 are SGHDT and YYEEEE. V dropped 4 bases and J dropped 3; count of bases not matched to a gene: 6. The CDR3 covers 14 residues. CDR3 in amino acids: CASSTSGTDYGYTF. Written as DNA, the CDR3 is TGTGCCAGCAGCACCTCTGGGACAGACTATGGCTACACCTTC.

The J gene is TRBJ1-2, the V gene TRBV6-1; the D is unclear. Trimming shortened V by 4 bases and J by 3 bases, and 21 bases separated the two germline ends. The CDR3 is 17 amino acids. CDR1 is MNHNS, CDR2 SASEGT, per germline. This CDR3 reads CASSASSGRLIDYGYTF. The CDR3 DNA is TGTGCCAGCAGTGCTTCATCGGGCAGGCTAATCGACTATGGCTACACCTTC.

In this sample, this clone turned up a few times. The chain combines TRBV10-3 with TRBJ2-1, with TRBD1 matching over 9 bases. Looked up from germline, CDR1 is ENHRY and CDR2 is SYGVKD. Trimming cost V 5 bases and J 7 bases; bases outside gene matches: 6. This CDR3 contains 14 residues. CDR3 in amino acids: CAISRQGDGNEQFF. The CDR3 DNA follows: TGTGCCATCAGTAGACAGGGGGATGGGAATGAGCAGTTCTTC.

V and J are TRBV5-1 and TRBJ2-7; D is uncertain. CDR3 length equals 11 residues. Trimming cost V 0 bases and J 7 bases, with 5 bases left between them. Germline V lookup: CDR1 SGHRS, CDR2 YFSETQ. The CDR3 region is CASSLVGEQYF. The CDR3 coding sequence is TGCGCCAGCAGCTTGGTCGGTGAGCAGTACTTC. Based on the CDR3 plus reference TRBV5-1 and TRBJ2-7, the full variable domain is KAGVTQTPRYLIKTRGQQVTLSCSPISGHRSVSWYQQTPGQGLQFLFEYFSETQRNKGNFPGRFSGRQFSNSRSEMNVSTLELGDSALYLCASSLVGEQYFGPGTRLTVT.

The chain combines TRBV6-5 with TRBJ1-2; unclear D gene. This CDR3 contains 13 residues. V was shortened by 7 bases and J by 5 bases, with 14 bases between the two germline ends. In germline, CDR1 is MNHEY, CDR2 SVGAGI. The DNA for the CDR3 is TGTGCCAGCAACCTGGCCAGCCCTTATGGCTACACCTTC. It codes for CASNLASPYGYTF.

Concerning this clone: Mismatch with germline at one junction end may stem from a read error. This chain uses TRBV19 with TRBJ1-5; weak D call: TRBD1 (6 bases). The CDR3 is 15 residues long. CDR1 LNHDA and CDR2 SQIVND come from the germline V gene (reference sequence). The CDR3 spells CASRIGGASNQPQHF. CDR3 DNA sequence: TGTGCCAGTAGGATAGGGGGGGCGAGTAATCAGCCCCAGCATTTT.

The V call is TRBV28, the J call TRBJ2-7, with D possibly TRBD1 on 6 matching bases. V was clipped by 3 bases and J by 5 bases, with 17 bases between them. Per the germline V gene, CDR1 is MDHEN and CDR2 is SYDVKM. The CDR3 length is 15 residues. The CDR3 DNA reads as TGTGCCAGCAGTTTCTGGGGGCAGGGTGGGAACGAGCAGTACTTC. This codes for CASSFWGQGGNEQYF.

This chain connects TRBV28 to TRBJ2-2, with 7 bases identical to TRBD1. There are 15 residues in the CDR3. V shed 8 bases, J shed 0 bases, and the junction held 6 bases outside the gene matches. Germline V gene data show CDR1 as MDHEN and CDR2 as SYDVKM. Here the CDR3 reads CASLQGNANTGELFF. The CDR3 nucleotides are TGTGCCAGCTTACAGGGGAACGCGAACACCGGGGAGCTGTTTTTT.

The chain has TRBV7-3 and TRBJ2-2; 9 bases are a match to TRBD1. V gave up 6 bases and J gave up 4 bases; unmatched junction bases: 12. The length of the CDR3 is 17 residues. Germline CDR1 and CDR2: SGHTA and FQGTGA. The CDR3 sequence: CASRTGGGQGLTGELFF. CDR3 nucleotide sequence: TGTGCCAGCAGAACCGGAGGGGGACAGGGTCTCACCGGGGAGCTGTTTTTT.

This clone was picked up one time. The chain is built from TRBV19 and TRBJ1-2, with D possibly matching TRBD1 (5 bases). V dropped 2 bases and J dropped 4 bases, with 11 bases sitting between them. Germline CDR1 and CDR2: LNHDA and SQIVND (reference sequence). The CDR3 has 14 residues. The CDR3 coding sequence is TGTGCCAGTAGTATACCAGGGAAAAGCTATGGCTACACCTTC. Encoded protein: CASSIPGKSYGYTF.

In this sample, this clone turned up a few times. This chain links TRBV7-8 with TRBJ1-6; D gene uncertain. CDR1 is SGHVS and CDR2 is FQNEAQ in the germline V gene. The CDR3 covers 16 residues. Deletions cut 4 bases from V and 7 bases from J, with 17 bases between. This CDR3 is CASSSNTGSQNSPLHF. The DNA of the CDR3 is TGTGCCAGCAGCTCAAATACCGGGTCTCAGAATTCACCCCTCCACTTT.

V is TRBV28 and J is TRBJ1-5; D remains unclear. V gave up 5 bases and J gave up 1 base, with 18 bases separating them. This CDR3 region has 17 residues. CDR1 is MDHEN and CDR2 is SYDVKM in the germline V gene. The CDR3 nucleotides read TGTGCCAGCAGTCCATCCTCGGGGAGGGAGAGCAATCAGCCCCAGCATTTT. This gives the protein CASSPSSGRESNQPQHF.

The V and J genes are TRBV24-1 and TRBJ2-7, with D tentatively TRBD1 (6 bases). CDR3 length: 12 residues. Germline CDR1 and CDR2: KGHDR and SFDVKD. With 9 bases removed from V and 5 bases from J, the gap between germline ends came to 13 bases. The CDR3 here is CATQGGGNEQYF. CDR3 DNA sequence: TGTGCCACCCAGGGTGGGGGCAACGAGCAGTACTTC.

The rearrangement joins TRBV6-8 to TRBJ1-5; D possibly corresponds to TRBD1 (5 bases). The length of the CDR3 is 15 residues. Trimming left V 2 bases short and J 11 bases short, with 19 bases between. The germline CDR1 and CDR2 sequences are MNHGY and SAAAGT. The DNA of the CDR3 is TGTGCCAGCAGTTACGGGGGTATACCCGTTCGGGCCCAGCATTTT. This gives the protein CASSYGGIPVRAQHF.

V gene TRBV19 combines with J gene TRBJ1-1; 9 bases map to TRBD1. Germline V gene lookup returns CDR1 LNHDA and CDR2 SQIVND (reference sequence). V lost 6 bases to trimming and J lost 1 base; unmatched junction nucleotides: 0. The CDR3 sequence is 13 residues long. For the CDR3, the DNA is TGTGCCAGTAGGGGACAGGGGAACACTGAAGCTTTCTTT. Encoded protein: CASRGQGNTEAFF.

This chain connects TRBV15 to TRBJ1-2, with D perhaps matching TRBD1 (6 bases). Trimming took 1 base from V and 8 from J, leaving 14 bases between them. The CDR3 consists of 14 residues. Per germline, CDR1 LNHNV and CDR2 YYDKDF (reference sequence). The CDR3 sequence: CATSRVTGSVGYTF. CDR3 nucleotides: TGTGCCACCAGCAGAGTTACAGGGTCTGTCGGCTACACCTTC.

The chain joins TRBV24-1 to TRBJ1-5; D not resolved. V lost 12 bases, J lost 0 bases, and 11 bases lay in between. CDR1 is KGHDR and CDR2 is SFDVKD in the germline V gene. The CDR3 totals 13 residues. CDR3 nucleotide sequence: TGTGCCTCAGCGGGTTATAGCAATCAGCCCCAGCATTTT. It encodes CASAGYSNQPQHF.

The chain has TRBV6-6 and TRBJ1-2; D unclear. Germline CDR1 MNHNY, CDR2 SVGAGI (reference sequence). Trimming took 4 bases from V and 5 from J, leaving 11 bases between them. The CDR3 is 13 residues long. The CDR3 region is CASSFAPRYGYTF. DNA for the CDR3: TGTGCCAGCAGTTTCGCCCCTAGGTATGGCTACACCTTC.

This clone was detected a few times. This chain uses TRBV6-6 with TRBJ1-1, with D perhaps matching TRBD1 (6 bases). V was pared by 4 bases and J by 5 bases, with 17 bases between. CDR1 MNHNY and CDR2 SVGAGI come from the germline V gene (reference sequence). The CDR3 extends over 15 amino acids. DNA of the CDR3: TGTGCCAGCAGTTCCTACAGGGATTTTTTAACTGAAGCTTTCTTT. Its translation: CASSSYRDFLTEAFF.

This chain joins TRBV3-1 (or the pseudogene TRBV3-2) and TRBJ2-3; D may be TRBD2 (6 bases). V gave up 4 bases and J gave up 0 bases, with 17 bases separating them. This CDR3 has 17 amino acids. In germline, CDR1 is LGHDT, CDR2 YNNKEL (reference sequence). The CDR3 bases are TGTGCCAGCAGCCGAAAAGGTAGCGGCACTAGCACAGATACGCAGTATTTT. Its translation is CASSRKGSGTSTDTQYF.

This clone was seen only a few times. With a much larger clone just one base away, this may be a read error. Different DNA sequences within this sample yield the same CDR3. The V gene is TRBV7-9, the J gene TRBJ1-1; D gene ambiguous. The V end lost 5 bases, the J end lost 3 bases, and 4 bases lay between the germline ends. Germline lookup yields CDR1 SEHNR and CDR2 FQNEAQ (reference sequence). The CDR3 contains 11 residues. CDR3 DNA sequence: TGTGCCAGCAGCCTAGACACTGAAGCTTTCTTT. Its protein is CASSLDTEAFF.